These 26 T cell receptor beta chains were all obtained from the same sample, sequenced in a study of cytomegalovirus exposure and HLA in healthy donors (dated by TCRdb to about 2017). Receptor libraries were prepared by the immunoSEQ multiplex PCR assay. For the multiplex PCR, a mixture combining 60 forward primers for TCR Vbeta segments and 13 reverse primers for TCR Jbeta segments was used. Drawn from immuneACCESS, this table holds only the in-frame rearrangements with V and J called that TCRdb kept. Clones are partly lost; checked studies trace under half to an unresolved V gene and leave the rest unexplained. Counted in this sample were 150,000 or so clones; roughly three quarters of them appeared once. The ten largest make up about 3% of the sample. Sample: PBMCs. These receptors were collected from a male donor in good health and CMV-seronegative.

A few counts support this clone. The chain couples TRBV30 to TRBJ2-3; D possibly corresponds to TRBD1 (5 bases). Trimming removed 5 bases at V and 0 bases at J, with 12 bases between. The CDR3 covers 14 residues. The germline gives CDR1 GTSNPN, CDR2 SVGIG (reference sequence). The CDR3 here is CAWGSGISTDTQYF. CDR3 coding DNA: TGTGCCTGGGGGTCAGGGATTAGCACAGATACGCAGTATTTT.

This clone was seen only once. The rearrangement uses TRBV7-2 and TRBJ1-4; D gene uncertain. Germline V CDR1 and CDR2: SGHTA, FQGNSA. Trimming removed 3 bases at V and 2 bases at J, with 10 bases between. The CDR3 runs 15 residues. CDR3 sequence (DNA): TGTGCCAGCAGCTTGAGGGCCGGGACTAATGAAAAACTGTTTTTT. Protein: CASSLRAGTNEKLFF.

The chain joins TRBV25-1 to TRBJ1-2; D is unresolved. The CDR3 consists of 13 residues. The V end was cut by 3 bases, the J end by 7 bases, with 12 bases between. The germline CDR1 and CDR2 sequences are MGHDK and SYGVNS. CDR3 residues: CASSEQDTTGYTF. Here the CDR3 DNA reads TGTGCCAGCAGTGAGCAAGACACAACTGGCTACACCTTC.

This rearrangement joins TRBV2 to TRBJ1-6; tentatively, D is TRBD1 (5 bases). Trimming left V 4 bases short and J 9 bases short, with 10 bases between. The CDR3 is 13 residues long. Germline lookup yields CDR1 SNHLY and CDR2 FYNNEI. The CDR3, as DNA: TGTGCCAGCAGTGGGCAGGGAAGTTCACCCCTCCACTTT. This translates into CASSGQGSSPLHF.

The chain uses TRBV2 and TRBJ2-1; 10 bases agree with TRBD2. CDR1 SNHLY and CDR2 FYNNEI come from the germline V gene. This CDR3 comprises 15 residues. V dropped 4 bases and J dropped 7; count of bases not matched to a gene: 7. The CDR3, as DNA: TGTGCCAGCAGTGTCCGGGGACTAGCGAGTAATGAGCAGTTCTTC. Amino acids: CASSVRGLASNEQFF.

The rearrangement links TRBV9 to TRBJ2-2, with 10 nucleotides matching TRBD1. V dropped 4 bases and J dropped 5; count of bases not matched to a gene: 5. Germline values: CDR1 SGDLS, CDR2 YYNGEE. This CDR3 contains 15 residues. The CDR3 region is CASSSRTGGTGELFF. In DNA form, the CDR3 reads TGTGCCAGCAGCTCCCGGACAGGGGGGACCGGGGAGCTGTTTTTT. Drawing the rest from reference TRBV9 and TRBJ2-2, the complete variable domain is DSGVTQTPKHLITATGQRVTLRCSPRSGDLSVYWYQQSLDQGLQFLIQYYNGEERAKGNILERFSAQQFPDLHSELNLSSLELGDSALYFCASSSRTGGTGELFFGEGSRLTVL.

Only a few counts were recorded for this clone. This chain joins TRBV29-1 and TRBJ2-5, with TRBD2 matching 8 bases. Germline V CDR1 and CDR2: SQVTM, ANQGSEA. With V trimmed by 3 bases and J by 5 bases, 5 bases remained unmatched. The CDR3 consists of 13 residues. This chain's CDR3 is CSVEPGRGETQYF. In DNA form, the CDR3 reads TGCAGCGTTGAGCCCGGGAGGGGGGAGACCCAGTACTTC.

V usage is TRBV5-4 and J usage is TRBJ2-7; possibly TRBD1 for D (6 bases). Germline V gene lookup returns CDR1 SGHNT and CDR2 YYREEE (reference sequence). Trimming stripped 2 bases from V and 6 bases from J, with 12 bases between. CDR3 size: 13 residues. The CDR3 region has the DNA TGTGCCAGCAGCTTTCAGGGGAACGGCGAGCAGTACTTC. Translated: CASSFQGNGEQYF.

There are a few counts of this clone. This chain's CDR3 is CASSWGQGANGYTF. The CDR3 DNA reads as TGTGCCAGCAGCTGGGGGCAGGGGGCGAACGGCTACACCTTC. This chain uses TRBV5-6 with TRBJ1-2, with 8 bases matching TRBD1. V trimming: 3 bases; J trimming: 8 bases; junction bases outside the gene matches: 9. The germline V gene has CDR1 SGHDT and CDR2 YYEEEE. This CDR3 is built from 14 residues.

This clone was found a few times. The V and J genes are TRBV28 and TRBJ2-3; D gene unclear. This CDR3 is 14 amino acids long. The V end was cut by 5 bases, the J end by 4 bases, with 13 bases between. Germline V gives CDR1 MDHEN, CDR2 SYDVKM. The CDR3 coding sequence is TGTGCCAGCAGTGCCGTTAGAGGATCAGATACGCAGTATTTT. Its translation: CASSAVRGSDTQYF.

The table lists this clone with a count of one. This chain joins TRBV11-2 and TRBJ2-7; D may be TRBD1 (6 bases). CDR1 is SGHAT, CDR2 FQNNGV, per germline. This CDR3 has 16 residues. V shed 0 bases and J shed 5 bases, with 17 bases lying between them. CDR3 protein: CASSLDRDMSVHEQYF. CDR3 sequence (DNA): TGTGCCAGCAGCTTAGACCGGGACATGAGTGTCCACGAGCAGTACTTC.

This chain connects TRBV19 to TRBJ2-1; 10 bases agree with TRBD2. Germline-derived CDR1 and CDR2 are LNHDA and SQIVND (reference sequence). CDR3 length: 16 amino acids. J gave up 5 bases and V 5 bases, and 9 bases lay outside the gene matches. The CDR3 loop reads CASSVPSGSRDNEQFF. DNA of the CDR3: TGTGCCAGTAGTGTTCCTAGCGGGAGTCGGGACAATGAGCAGTTCTTC.

The gene calls are TRBV5-1 and TRBJ2-7, with TRBD1 matching over 8 bases. CDR1 and CDR2 (germline): SGHRS, YFSETQ. V was clipped by 4 bases and J by 7 bases; unmatched bases: 10. This CDR3 contains 14 residues. CDR3 region: CASSPLTGDGEQYF. The CDR3 bases are TGCGCCAGCAGCCCACTGACAGGGGATGGAGAGCAGTACTTC.

This clone was found a few times. The genes are TRBV7-2 and TRBJ2-2, with a possible D match to TRBD1 (5 bases). Germline V CDR1 and CDR2: SGHTA, FQGNSA. Trimming shortened V by 1 base and J by 6 bases, and 6 bases separated the two germline ends. The CDR3 has 13 amino acids. CDR3 nucleotide sequence: TGTGCCAGCAGCTTAGGGGGCGCCGGGGAGCTGTTTTTT. This encodes CASSLGGAGELFF.

The V call is TRBV9, the J call TRBJ2-1; 7 bases are a match to TRBD2. Germline V lookup: CDR1 SGDLS, CDR2 YYNGEE. The CDR3 runs 17 residues. The junction had 14 bases not matched to a gene; V was cut back by 3 bases and J by 5 bases. The CDR3 loop is CASSAKDGEGRDNEQFF. The CDR3 DNA reads as TGTGCCAGCAGCGCCAAGGACGGGGAGGGCCGGGACAATGAGCAGTTCTTC.

The CDR3 region is CASTMRENYGYTF. CDR3 nucleotide sequence: TGTGCCAGTACTATGCGGGAGAACTATGGCTACACCTTC. This chain joins TRBV19 and TRBJ1-2; D gene ambiguous. Germline V CDR1 and CDR2: LNHDA, SQIVND (reference sequence). This CDR3 is 13 amino acids long. The ends were cut back, 7 bases at V and 2 bases at J, with 11 bases in the middle.

The chain links TRBV9 to TRBJ1-4, with D unclear. The CDR3 loop spans 14 amino acids. Germline V gives CDR1 SGDLS, CDR2 YYNGEE. The V end lost 4 bases, the J end lost 8 bases, and 15 bases lay between the germline ends. This CDR3 is CASSPWEGQEKLFF. CDR3 nucleotides: TGTGCCAGCAGCCCGTGGGAGGGTCAAGAAAAACTGTTTTTT.

The rearrangement links TRBV5-1 to TRBJ2-5; 10 nucleotides agree with TRBD1. CDR1 SGHRS and CDR2 YFSETQ come from the germline V gene. This CDR3 comprises 14 residues. Unmatched junction bases numbered 5, after V lost 4 bases and J lost 5 bases. CDR3 residues: CASSATGGVETQYF. The CDR3 DNA is TGCGCCAGCAGCGCGACAGGGGGCGTGGAGACCCAGTACTTC.

The gene calls are TRBV6-5 and TRBJ2-2; D may be TRBD2 (5 bases). V gave up 5 bases and J gave up 4 bases, with 14 bases separating them. Germline V lookup: CDR1 MNHEY, CDR2 SVGAGI. CDR3 length: 15 residues. The CDR3 loop reads CASSPWTPSTGELFF. Here the CDR3 DNA reads TGTGCCAGCAGTCCCTGGACTCCGTCCACCGGGGAGCTGTTTTTT.

This chain joins TRBV28 and TRBJ1-4, with 9 bases aligning to TRBD1. Looked up from germline, CDR1 is MDHEN and CDR2 is SYDVKM. J lost 8 bases, V lost 2 bases, and 9 bases had no gene match. The length of the CDR3 is 16 residues. CDR3 nucleotide sequence: TGTGCCAGCAGTTTACCGAGGGCGGGGACAGGGGAAAAACTGTTTTTT. As protein: CASSLPRAGTGEKLFF.

The rearrangement joins TRBV21-1 to TRBJ2-7; TRBD2 was called by the table and not checked on the DNA. TRBV21-1 is recorded as a pseudogene. CDR3 size: 16 residues. CDR3 nucleotide sequence: TGTGCCAGCAGCAAACGGGTGACGAAGCCTAACTACGAGCAGTACTTC. Translated, it gives CASSKRVTKPNYEQYF.

The V and J genes are TRBV5-1 and TRBJ2-5, with 9 bases matching TRBD2. The closer fit of TRBJ2-7 to the DNA end suggests the J call may be wrong. This CDR3 has 14 residues. The germline CDR1 and CDR2 sequences are SGHRS and YFSETQ. The CDR3 is CASSLGLAEYEQYF. The DNA for the CDR3 is TGCGCCAGCAGCTTGGGACTAGCGGAATACGAGCAGTACTTC.

V gene TRBV7-2 combines with J gene TRBJ2-7, with a tentative D call TRBD2 (5 bases). Trimming took 5 bases from V and 0 from J, leaving 14 bases between them. This CDR3 spans 15 amino acids. CDR1 and CDR2 (germline): SGHTA, FQGNSA. CDR3 region: CASSREWRPSYEQYF. CDR3 sequence (DNA): TGTGCCAGCAGCCGAGAGTGGAGGCCCTCCTACGAGCAGTACTTC.

In this sample, this clone turned up once. This chain joins TRBV7-2 and TRBJ2-2, with D perhaps TRBD2 (6 bases). This CDR3 comprises 15 residues. Germline CDR1 reads SGHTA; CDR2 reads FQGNSA. Deletions cut 3 bases from V and 5 bases from J, with 13 bases between. As DNA, the CDR3 is TGTGCCAGCAGCTTCTCGGGACTTATGACCGGGGAGCTGTTTTTT. It yields the protein CASSFSGLMTGELFF.

The genes are TRBV6-5 and TRBJ1-2, with 7 bases lining up with TRBD1. CDR3 size: 14 residues. The germline CDR1 and CDR2 sequences are MNHEY and SVGAGI. J was trimmed by 6 bases and V by 6 bases; bases with no gene match: 10. As DNA, the CDR3 is TGTGCCAGCAGGGATGTCGACAGGGTGAATGGCTACACCTTC. This encodes CASRDVDRVNGYTF.

The genes are TRBV28 and TRBJ1-5; 7 nucleotides line up with TRBD1. This CDR3 spans 14 amino acids. CDR1 MDHEN and CDR2 SYDVKM come from the germline V gene. J was trimmed by 6 bases and V by 1 base; bases with no gene match: 3. CDR3 in DNA: TGTGCCAGCAGTTTATCAGGGGGTACTCAGCCCCAGCATTTT. It is translated as CASSLSGGTQPQHF.